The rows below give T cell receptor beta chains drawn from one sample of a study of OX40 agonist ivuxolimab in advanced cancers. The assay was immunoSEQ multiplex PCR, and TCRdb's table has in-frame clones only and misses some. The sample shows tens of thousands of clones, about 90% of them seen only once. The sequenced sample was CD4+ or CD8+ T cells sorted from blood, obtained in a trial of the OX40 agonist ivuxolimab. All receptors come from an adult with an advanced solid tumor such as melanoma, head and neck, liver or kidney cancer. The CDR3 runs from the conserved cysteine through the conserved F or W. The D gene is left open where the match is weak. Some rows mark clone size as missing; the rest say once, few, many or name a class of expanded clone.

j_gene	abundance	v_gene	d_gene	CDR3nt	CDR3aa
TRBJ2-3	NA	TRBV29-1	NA	TGCAGCGTTGAAGTCCTCCTAGGGGATACGCAGTATTTT	CSVEVLLGDTQYF
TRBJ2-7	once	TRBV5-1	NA	TGCGCCAGCAGCAACGCCCAACCGGGACTGTACTACGAGCAGTACTTC	CASSNAQPGLYYEQYF
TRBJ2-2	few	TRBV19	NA	TGTGCCAGTAGTAGGGGGCGTTCCGGGGAGCTGTTTTTT	CASSRGRSGELFF
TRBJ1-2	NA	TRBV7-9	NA	TGTGCCAGCAGCTTGGGGCAGGGGAGCGGCTACACCTTC	CASSLGQGSGYTF
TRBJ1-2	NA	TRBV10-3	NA	TGTGCCATCAGTGAGTCTTGGAGAGGGGGGATCTATGGCTACACCTTC	CAISESWRGGIYGYTF
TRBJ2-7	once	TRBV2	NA	TGTGCCAGCACCCGGCACCGGGCGGAGGAGCAGTACTTC	CASTRHRAEEQYF
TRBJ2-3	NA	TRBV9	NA	TGTGCCAGCAGCGTAGGCAGGACGGCAGATACGCAGTATTTT	CASSVGRTADTQYF
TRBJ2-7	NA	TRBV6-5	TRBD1	TGTGCCAGCAGTTACGACAGGGCGGGCTACGAGCAGTACTTC	CASSYDRAGYEQYF
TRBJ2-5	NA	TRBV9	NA	TGTGCCAGCAGCGTAGGGGGTGGGTGGGAGACCCAGTACTTC	CASSVGGGWETQYF
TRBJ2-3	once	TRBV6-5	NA	TGTGCCAGCAGTTACTCAGCGTACACAGATACGCAGTATTTT	CASSYSAYTDTQYF
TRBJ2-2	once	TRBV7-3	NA	TGTGCCAGCAGCTTAAAGCGTGGGGCCGGGGAGCTGTTTTTT	CASSLKRGAGELFF
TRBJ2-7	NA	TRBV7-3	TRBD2	TGTGCCAGCAGCTTATCGGGGGGCTACGAGCAGTACTTC	CASSLSGGYEQYF
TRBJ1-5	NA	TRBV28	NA	TGTGCCAGCAGTTCCCCCCAAGAGTTCTTTAGCAATCAGCCCCAGCATTTT	CASSSPQEFFSNQPQHF
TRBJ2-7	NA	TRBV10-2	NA	TGCGCCAGCAGTGAGAAACGGGGTACCTACGAGCAGTACTTC	CASSEKRGTYEQYF
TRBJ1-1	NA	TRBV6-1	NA	TGTGCCAGCAGGTTGGCCGCGAACACTGAAGCTTTCTTT	CASRLAANTEAFF
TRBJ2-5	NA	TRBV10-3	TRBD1	TGTGCCATCAGGGGGACAGGGTTAAGAGAGACCCAGTACTTC	CAIRGTGLRETQYF
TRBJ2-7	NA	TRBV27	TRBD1	TGTGCCAGCAGTTTATCGATAGGGACAGGGGGTGGGGAGCAGTACTTC	CASSLSIGTGGGEQYF
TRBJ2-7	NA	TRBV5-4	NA	TGTGCCAGCAGCTCCAGGCATGGAGGGGGCCAAAGCGAGCAGTACTTC	CASSSRHGGGQSEQYF
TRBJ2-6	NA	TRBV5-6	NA	TGTGCCAGCAGCTTGTTGACCTCTGGGGCCAACGTCCTGACTTTC	CASSLLTSGANVLTF
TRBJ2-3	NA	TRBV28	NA	TGTGCCAGCTCCTTCTCTACCCCCCCTACGCAGTATTTT	CASSFSTPPTQYF
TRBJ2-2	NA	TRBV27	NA	TGTGCCAGCAGTTTACGCCGGGACATAACCGGGGAGCTGTTTTTT	CASSLRRDITGELFF
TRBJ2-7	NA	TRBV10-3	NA	TGTGCCACCGGGACCTTGACCAACGAGCAGTACTTC	CATGTLTNEQYF
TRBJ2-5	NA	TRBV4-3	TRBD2	TGCGCCAGCAGTAGGACGGGACTAGCGGGAGGAGAGACCCAGTACTTC	CASSRTGLAGGETQYF
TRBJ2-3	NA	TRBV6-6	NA	TGTGCCAGCAGTCCCAGAGCGGGCACAGATACGCAGTATTTT	CASSPRAGTDTQYF
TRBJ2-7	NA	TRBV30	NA	TGTGCCTGGAGTGTACCGAGGTCTTCCTACGAGCAGTACTTC	CAWSVPRSSYEQYF
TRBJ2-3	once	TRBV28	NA	TGTGCCAGCAACGTAGGGGGGTCAAGCACAGATACGCAGTATTTT	CASNVGGSSTDTQYF
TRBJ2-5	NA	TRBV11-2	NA	TGTGCCAGCAGCTTCCCAGGGCGTAGGGAGACCCAGTACTTC	CASSFPGRRETQYF
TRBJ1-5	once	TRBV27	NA	TGTGCCAGCAGGCAAACATATAGCAATCAGCCCCAGCATTTT	CASRQTYSNQPQHF